This TCR beta chain appears in the sequencing data of a study of T-cell reconstitution after alpha-beta-depleted transplantation in children (dated by TCRdb to 2016 to 2017). For the wider study: Using TCR repertoire profiling, the study followed T-cell immune reconstitution in a quantitative way in children after TCRalphabeta/CD19-depleted allogeneic hematopoietic cell transplantation. Points the paper makes about the study in general: Over the following months the frequencies of hyperexpanded clones went down, and after one year T-cell counts and TCRbeta diversity were mostly credited to newly produced T cells. About two months after transplant, the apparently early recovery of alphabetaT-cell counts reportedly depended on just several hundred clones that had expanded rapidly and came from non-depleted graft cells. In some patients, the high TCRbeta diversity seen at day 60 was put down to recipient T cells and intrathymic progenitors that had survived conditioning.

The sample's treatment or condition label is to be understood as: allogeneic hematopoietic cell transplantation with graft depleted of TCRalphabeta T cells and CD19 B cells. The children who served as transplant recipients had been given grafts of TCRalphabeta/CD19-depleted allogeneic hematopoietic cells. The library came from PCR. The sequencer listed for this sample is Illumina HiSeq 2500. TCR library preparation used molecular barcoding, with unique molecular identifiers applied to normalize quantification of the TCRbeta repertoire. TCRdb trimmed public reads at Q25 via fastp, called clones via MiXCR and kept in-frame beta chains. Identical CDR3 protein sequences are pooled into one entry, listed with their most common genes and DNA. Recorded for this sample are about 98,000 distinct CDR3 sequences; roughly 7.6% of them occurred a single time. In total, the top ten clones hold roughly 17% of the sample.

On this clonotype: The antigen it recognizes is unknown. No much larger clone exists at a distance of one base, and base qualities are not known.

The CDR3 goes from the cysteine to the phenylalanine over 11 residues. Only the CDR3 DNA stays, 33 bases, in frame from base 1. The germline V end is reduced by 6 bases and the J end by 5 bases; junction bases left unmatched: 3. CDR1 and CDR2, looked up from the germline V gene, are SQVTM and ANQGSEA. The material was PBMCs, obtained before TCRalphabeta/CD19-depleted stem cell transplant. Rearrangement joined TRBV29-1 to TRBJ2-7; 8 of the junction bases match TRBD1. This TCR was sampled from a boy aged 2 to 9 with acute lymphoblastic leukemia, due to receive a stem cell transplant. The CDR3 corresponds to CSVRQGNEQYF. Read as DNA, the sequence is TGCAGCGTCCGACAGGGGAACGAGCAGTACTTC.